A selection of T cell receptor beta chains follows, all from one sample in a study of beta chain features in type 1 diabetes. Using immunoSEQ multiplex PCR, the repertoire was profiled, and TCRdb retains in-frame clones only, with some absent. The sample includes about 190,000 clones, roughly 8% of them seen just once. The sequencing sample was made of central memory CD4+ T cells from blood. The receptors shown here come from a woman in her 40s with type 1 diabetes. CDR3s include the opening cysteine and the closing phenylalanine or tryptophan. The D gene is left open where the match is weak. Rows may omit the clone size; those that give it use once, few, many or a size class.

v_call: TRBV28; clone_size: .; j_call: TRBJ1-6; d_call: TRBD1; cdr3_nt: TGTGCCAGCATCAACAGGGGATGGTCACCCCTCCACTTT; cdr3_aa: CASINRGWSPLHF
v_call: TRBV28; clone_size: .; j_call: TRBJ1-4; d_call: TRBD1; cdr3_nt: TGTGCCAGCAGTCTACCGACAGGGGTTAATGAAAAACTGTTTTTT; cdr3_aa: CASSLPTGVNEKLFF
v_call: TRBV15; clone_size: .; j_call: TRBJ1-5; d_call: .; cdr3_nt: TGTGCCACCAGCAGAGATGCAGGACTCAATCAGCCCCAGCATTTT; cdr3_aa: CATSRDAGLNQPQHF
v_call: TRBV6-5; clone_size: .; j_call: TRBJ1-1; d_call: .; cdr3_nt: TGTGCCAGCACCTCCCGAGGCCTCATGAACACTGAAGCTTTCTTT; cdr3_aa: CASTSRGLMNTEAFF
v_call: TRBV11-3; clone_size: few; j_call: TRBJ1-5; d_call: .; cdr3_nt: TGTGCCAGCAGCCCGCGCCGGCCCCAGCATTTT; cdr3_aa: CASSPRRPQHF
v_call: TRBV11-2; clone_size: few; j_call: TRBJ1-3; d_call: .; cdr3_nt: TGTGCCAGCAGCTTAGGGCCGGGTTCTGGAAACACCATATATTTT; cdr3_aa: CASSLGPGSGNTIYF
v_call: TRBV7-2; clone_size: .; j_call: TRBJ1-4; d_call: .; cdr3_nt: TGTGCCAGCAGCTCCAGGGGAGAGGAAAAACTGTTTTTT; cdr3_aa: CASSSRGEEKLFF
v_call: TRBV7-2; clone_size: .; j_call: TRBJ2-3; d_call: TRBD1; cdr3_nt: TGTGCCAGCAGCTTGGGACAGATCACAGATACGCAGTATTTT; cdr3_aa: CASSLGQITDTQYF
v_call: TRBV7-2; clone_size: .; j_call: TRBJ1-5; d_call: TRBD1; cdr3_nt: TGTGCCAGCAGCATGAACAGGGGGAGCAATCAGCCCCAGCATTTT; cdr3_aa: CASSMNRGSNQPQHF
v_call: TRBV30; clone_size: many; j_call: TRBJ1-1; d_call: .; cdr3_nt: TGTGCCTGGAGTCGGTTAGTAAACACTGAAGCTTTCTTT; cdr3_aa: CAWSRLVNTEAFF
v_call: TRBV29-1; clone_size: .; j_call: TRBJ2-7; d_call: TRBD2; cdr3_nt: TGCAGCGTTAGCGGGATCTCCTACGAGCAGTACTTC; cdr3_aa: CSVSGISYEQYF